Listed here is a single T cell receptor (beta chain). As yet, its antigen is unknown. These data originate in a study of blood T cells in healthy people across ages. Then a second PCR, running about 6 to 12 cycles, was carried out with a sample-barcoded 5' primer and a J-beta primer mix. TCRdb re-called the 5' RACE reads through MiXCR, storing one row per CDR3 protein. The table includes some 1.7 million distinct CDR3 sequences, roughly 28% detected once. General study findings and limits: Diversity was estimated from one million T cells, and these estimates were considered underestimates. Donors of long life had a larger count of naive CD4+ cells and greater diversity than aged donors.

Trimming pared 7 bases from V and 5 bases from J, leaving 20 bases between. Germline V gives CDR1 LGHDT, CDR2 YNNKEL (reference sequence). The CDR3 length is 15 residues. J is TRBJ2-5 and V is TRBV3-1; D is undetermined. The sequencing input was blood. The clonotype originates from a woman aged 30 to 39 in good health. CDR3 DNA sequence: TGTGCCAGCAACCACCTAAATAGGGTTCGGGAGACCCAGTACTTC. Protein product: CASNHLNRVRETQYF.